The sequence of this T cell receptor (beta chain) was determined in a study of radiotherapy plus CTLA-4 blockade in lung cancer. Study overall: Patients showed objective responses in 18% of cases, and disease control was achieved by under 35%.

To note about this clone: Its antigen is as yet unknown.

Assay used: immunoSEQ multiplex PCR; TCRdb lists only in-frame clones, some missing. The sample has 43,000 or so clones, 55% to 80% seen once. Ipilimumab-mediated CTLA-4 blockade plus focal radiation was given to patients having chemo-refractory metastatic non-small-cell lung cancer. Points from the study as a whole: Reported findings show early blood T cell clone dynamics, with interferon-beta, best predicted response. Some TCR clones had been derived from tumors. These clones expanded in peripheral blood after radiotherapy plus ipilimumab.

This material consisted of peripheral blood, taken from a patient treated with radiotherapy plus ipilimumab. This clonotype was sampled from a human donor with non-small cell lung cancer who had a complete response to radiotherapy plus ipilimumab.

The CDR3 DNA reads as TGTGCCAGTAGTACCGGACAGACGCAGTATTTT. It specifies CASSTGQTQYF. The rearrangement joins TRBV19 to TRBJ2-3; D may be TRBD1 (6 bases). V dropped 4 bases and J dropped 9 bases, with 8 bases sitting between them. In germline, CDR1 is LNHDA, CDR2 SQIVND (reference sequence). The CDR3 sequence is 11 residues long.